This T cell receptor (beta chain) derives from a study of CD8 T cells in ankylosing spondylitis. The study, taken as a whole, reports: Disease-linked clones bore a CD8+ phenotype and were relatively rare in peripheral blood. One TCR beta motif, made up of roughly 8 highly homologous variants, appeared characteristic of ankylosing spondylitis blood.

This CDR3 is 18 amino acids long. The germline V gene has CDR1 SGHAT and CDR2 FQDESV (reference sequence). V dropped 5 bases and J dropped 8; count of bases not matched to a gene: 19. Quantitative 5'-RACE was performed with molecular barcodes, and it yielded the TCR beta libraries. Using its own MiXCR run on the 5' RACE reads, TCRdb lists one record per CDR3 protein. The sample shows about 400,000 distinct CDR3 sequences, around 24% of them seen only once. This clonotype showed up just a few times. The antigen remains undetermined. The sequenced material came from blood, either unsorted or a sorted T cell fraction (not recorded which). This clonotype was obtained from a male donor with ankylosing spondylitis. The gene calls are TRBV11-1 and TRBJ2-1, with TRBD1 identical over 9 bases. CDR3 amino acids: CASSDTTQTGGSFDEQFF. DNA of the CDR3: TGTGCCAGCAGCGATACCACGCAGACAGGGGGATCGTTCGATGAGCAGTTCTTC.